Listed here are 25 T cell receptor beta chains from one sample, sequenced in a study of blood T cell repertoires in COVID-19. Some clones are missing from TCRdb's copy, which holds only in-frame ones; the method was immunoSEQ multiplex PCR. The sample has about 250,000 clones, approximately 82% seen once. The sample comprised PBMCs or T cells enriched from blood (not recorded which). The source is a man aged 40-49 years who had been exposed to COVID-19.

V and J are TRBV7-6 and TRBJ2-5, with D maybe TRBD2 (8 bases). This CDR3 region has 16 residues. V was clipped by 4 bases and J by 5 bases, with 20 bases between them. Per the germline V gene, CDR1 is SGHVS and CDR2 is FNYEAQ. The CDR3 DNA reads as TGTGCCAGCAGCTCCCGGTCGGGAGGGGGCCGGGAGACCCAGTACTTC. Translated: CASSSRSGGGRETQYF.

The chain links TRBV2 to TRBJ2-7; D may be TRBD1 (6 bases). V was shortened by 7 bases and J by 3 bases, with 19 bases between the two germline ends. In germline, CDR1 is SNHLY, CDR2 FYNNEI. The CDR3 length is 15 residues. CDR3 sequence reads: CASNPSTTGLYEQYF. CDR3 nucleotide sequence: TGTGCCAGCAACCCTTCCACGACAGGACTCTACGAGCAGTACTTC.

This clone was seen only once. The CDR3 coding sequence is TGCGCCAGCAGCTTGGCCCAAGGGGTTGATACGCAGTATTTT. Translating it yields CASSLAQGVDTQYF. The chain couples TRBV5-1 to TRBJ2-3, with D tentatively TRBD1 (5 bases). The V gene's germline CDR1 is SGHRS and CDR2 YFSETQ. V shed 0 bases and J shed 6 bases, with 11 bases lying between them. The CDR3 length is 14 residues.

This clone came up many times. The chain couples TRBV15 to TRBJ2-3; weak D call: TRBD2 (5 bases). CDR1 is LNHNV and CDR2 is YYDKDF in the germline V gene (reference sequence). CDR3 length: 14 residues. Trimming pared 1 base from V and 8 bases from J, leaving 13 bases between. The CDR3 here is CATSRVVSAGTQYF. The CDR3 region has the DNA TGTGCCACCAGCAGAGTTGTTTCCGCGGGTACGCAGTATTTT.

The chain combines TRBV5-1 with TRBJ2-7; 11 bases are shared with TRBD2. Germline CDR1 reads SGHRS; CDR2 reads YFSETQ. J gave up 5 bases and V 0 bases, and 22 bases lay outside the gene matches. The CDR3 extends over 21 amino acids. The CDR3 is CASSLVPRVGTSGRRGDEQYF. The CDR3 DNA is TGCGCCAGCAGCTTGGTTCCCAGGGTAGGGACTAGCGGAAGACGTGGGGACGAGCAGTACTTC.

Only one count was recorded for this clone. This chain uses TRBV5-5 with TRBJ1-1; TRBD1 matches at 10 bases. The germline gives CDR1 SGHKS, CDR2 YYEKEE (reference sequence). The CDR3 runs to 15 residues. J was trimmed by 1 base and V by 2 bases; bases with no gene match: 2. The CDR3 loop is CASSFRDRGNTEAFF. Written as DNA, the CDR3 is TGTGCCAGCAGCTTCCGGGACAGGGGGAACACTGAAGCTTTCTTT.

This clone appeared once. The J gene is TRBJ2-5, the V gene TRBV2; 13 bases align to TRBD2. The CDR3 extends over 16 amino acids. V dropped 1 base and J dropped 2; count of bases not matched to a gene: 1. CDR1 SNHLY and CDR2 FYNNEI come from the germline V gene. CDR3 region: CASSEGGLAGQETQYF. CDR3 bases: TGTGCCAGCAGTGAAGGGGGACTAGCGGGACAAGAGACCCAGTACTTC.

The chain employs TRBV3-1 (or the pseudogene TRBV3-2) and TRBJ2-7; TRBD2 agrees at 10 bases. The junction had 5 bases not matched to a gene; V was cut back by 6 bases and J by 6 bases. CDR1 is LGHDT, CDR2 YNNKEL, per germline (reference sequence). The CDR3 loop spans 13 amino acids. Written as DNA, the CDR3 is TGTGCCAGCAGTCCACTAGCGGGACTCGAGCAGTACTTC. Its translation: CASSPLAGLEQYF.

The gene calls are TRBV3-1 (or the pseudogene TRBV3-2) and TRBJ2-5, with TRBD1 matching 8 bases. J was trimmed by 5 bases and V by 2 bases; bases with no gene match: 7. This CDR3 contains 15 residues. Germline V gene data show CDR1 as LGHDT and CDR2 as YNNKEL (reference sequence). The CDR3 is CASSQWTGMGETQYF. The CDR3 DNA reads TGTGCCAGCAGCCAATGGACAGGGATGGGGGAGACCCAGTACTTC.

This clone was found once. The rearrangement uses TRBV25-1 and TRBJ1-2; D is uncertain. Between the trimmed V and J ends, which lost 2 bases and 4 bases, there was a span of 17 bases. Germline V lookup: CDR1 MGHDK, CDR2 SYGVNS. CDR3 length equals 16 residues. CDR3 protein: CASSEPGTSIAYGYTF. The CDR3, as DNA: TGTGCCAGCAGTGAACCAGGTACTTCGATCGCCTATGGCTACACCTTC.

V and J are TRBV5-6 and TRBJ2-5, with a possible D match to TRBD1 (5 bases). This CDR3 comprises 13 residues. V was clipped by 6 bases and J by 4 bases, with 13 bases between them. Germline CDR1 is SGHDT and CDR2 is YYEEEE. CDR3 amino acids: CASIRTDTETQYF. In nucleotides, the CDR3 is TGTGCCAGCATCCGGACGGACACAGAGACCCAGTACTTC.

The chain recombines TRBV5-1 with TRBJ2-5; 7 bases fit TRBD1. The CDR3 covers 15 residues. Trimming took 4 bases from V and 0 from J; bases not matched to a gene: 6. Per germline, CDR1 SGHRS and CDR2 YFSETQ. CDR3 coding DNA: TGCGCCAGCAGCGCAGAACAGGGGAACCAAGAGACCCAGTACTTC. Its translation: CASSAEQGNQETQYF.

The V gene is TRBV5-8, the J gene TRBJ2-7; 11 nucleotides align to TRBD2. CDR3 length: 15 residues. V trimming: 1 base; J trimming: 2 bases; junction bases outside the gene matches: 2. Germline CDR1 is SGHTS and CDR2 is YDEGEE. CDR3 DNA: TGTGCCAGCAGCTTGTTAGCGGGAGGGCCCTACGAGCAGTACTTC. Its protein is CASSLLAGGPYEQYF.

This chain links TRBV11-2 with TRBJ2-7; tentatively, D is TRBD2 (6 bases). Germline loops: CDR1 SGHAT, CDR2 FQNNGV. The CDR3 loop spans 15 amino acids. Trimming took off 3 bases at V and 2 bases at J, with 14 bases between the two ends. CDR3 sequence reads: CASSFSRGATYEQYF. The DNA for the CDR3 is TGTGCCAGCAGCTTTAGTCGCGGGGCAACCTACGAGCAGTACTTC.

V usage is TRBV3-1 (or the pseudogene TRBV3-2) and J usage is TRBJ2-1, with 11 bases aligning to TRBD2. Germline CDR1 and CDR2: LGHDT and YNNKEL (reference sequence). Unmatched junction bases numbered 6, after V lost 1 base and J lost 7 bases. The CDR3 has 16 residues. The CDR3 DNA is TGTGCCAGCAGCCAAGCGGCTAGCGGGAGGCTTAATGAGCAGTTCTTC. Translated: CASSQAASGRLNEQFF.

The chain is built from TRBV6-5 and TRBJ2-7; D may be TRBD2 (7 bases). Germline CDR1 and CDR2: MNHEY and SVGAGI. CDR3 length: 15 residues. Between the trimmed V and J ends, which lost 1 base and 3 bases, there was a span of 13 bases. CDR3 loop: CASSYWGGRRYEQYF. CDR3 sequence (DNA): TGTGCCAGCAGTTACTGGGGGGGGCGCCGCTACGAGCAGTACTTC.

V and J are TRBV7-3 and TRBJ2-2; D uncertain. The CDR3 has 15 amino acids. The germline gives CDR1 SGHTA, CDR2 FQGTGA. Trimming removed 3 bases from V and 4 bases from J, with 12 bases in between. CDR3 sequence: CASSFLSRGTGELFF. The CDR3 DNA reads TGTGCCAGCAGCTTCTTATCCCGAGGCACCGGGGAGCTGTTTTTT.

The chain recombines TRBV10-2 with TRBJ1-1; D is unresolved. V lost 5 bases to trimming and J lost 4 bases, with 11 bases between them. CDR3 size: 13 residues. Germline V lookup: CDR1 WSHSY, CDR2 SAAADI. The CDR3 region has the DNA TGCGCCAGCAGTCTCTCTAGCGGCACTGAAGCTTTCTTT. It translates to CASSLSSGTEAFF.

The rearrangement links TRBV24-1 to TRBJ2-5; D may be TRBD2 (6 bases). V was trimmed by 10 bases and J by 4 bases, leaving 18 bases between them. This CDR3 has 14 amino acids. Germline V CDR1 and CDR2: KGHDR, SFDVKD. Here the CDR3 reads CATAYSGTSETQYF. For the CDR3, the DNA is TGTGCCACAGCATACTCCGGGACTTCAGAGACCCAGTACTTC.

The V gene is TRBV28, the J gene TRBJ1-5, with D hard to call. The ends were cut back, 5 bases at V and 11 bases at J, with 10 bases in the middle. Germline CDR1 reads MDHEN; CDR2 reads SYDVKM. The CDR3 runs 11 residues. The chain's CDR3 is CASSNLNAQHF. The CDR3 coding sequence is TGTGCCAGCAGTAATCTTAATGCCCAGCATTTT.

This clone was recorded once. The chain carries TRBV6-5 and TRBJ1-5, with a weak D call TRBD1 (6 bases). This CDR3 has 14 amino acids. CDR1 MNHEY and CDR2 SVGAGI come from the germline V gene. The germline V and J ends were trimmed by 7 bases and 3 bases, with 13 bases remaining between them. DNA of the CDR3: TGTGCCAGCACCAGCAGGGGAAACAATCAGCCCCAGCATTTT. Translated, it gives CASTSRGNNQPQHF.

The chain is built from TRBV10-2 and TRBJ1-5; D gene unclear. The CDR3 consists of 12 residues. With 8 bases removed from V and 4 bases from J, the gap between germline ends came to 9 bases. In germline, CDR1 is WSHSY, CDR2 SAAADI. The CDR3 DNA reads as TGCGCCAGCTCCGTTCGGAATCAGCCCCAGCATTTT. This codes for CASSVRNQPQHF.

The chain recombines TRBV5-1 with TRBJ2-1, with TRBD1 identical over 8 bases. V lost 4 bases and J lost 6; bases outside the gene matches: 9. This CDR3 comprises 15 residues. Germline V lookup: CDR1 SGHRS, CDR2 YFSETQ. The CDR3 here is CASSRSGQAVNEQFF. The CDR3 DNA is TGCGCCAGCAGCCGTTCGGGACAGGCCGTCAATGAGCAGTTCTTC. Using reference TRBV5-1 and TRBJ2-1 for the parts outside the CDR3, the full variable domain is KAGVTQTPRYLIKTRGQQVTLSCSPISGHRSVSWYQQTPGQGLQFLFEYFSETQRNKGNFPGRFSGRQFSNSRSEMNVSTLELGDSALYLCASSRSGQAVNEQFFGPGTRLTVL.

The chain links TRBV6-5 to TRBJ1-2; D call uncertain. The CDR3 is made up of 14 amino acids. CDR1 and CDR2 (germline): MNHEY, SVGAGI. V lost 0 bases and J lost 3, with 8 bases in between. The CDR3 protein is CASSYSNRYYGYTF. The CDR3 DNA follows: TGTGCCAGCAGTTACTCGAACAGATACTATGGCTACACCTTC.

The chain has TRBV27 and TRBJ2-5; D gene uncertain. The length of the CDR3 is 14 residues. CDR1 is MNHEY, CDR2 SMNVEV, per germline (reference sequence). V gave up 0 bases and J gave up 5 bases, with 10 bases separating them. The CDR3 protein is CASSLSVFGETQYF. CDR3 bases: TGTGCCAGCAGTTTATCGGTGTTTGGCGAGACCCAGTACTTC.